Listed below are T cell receptor beta chains from one sample, sequenced in a study of T cell responses to AZD1222 COVID-19 vaccine. The repertoire was sequenced with immunoSEQ multiplex PCR; TCRdb's copy has only in-frame clones and lacks some. There are about 130,000 clones in the sample; about nine tenths occur only once, and roughly 6.5% lies in the top ten. Sequencing used peripheral blood, obtained on day 0 of AZD1222 vaccination. These receptors came from an adult in good health. Each CDR3 is given with its conserved first and last residue. A D gene is named only where the DNA matches it firmly. A clone size is listed for some rows: how often the clone was seen (once, few, many), or a class if it is expanded.

TRBJ1-6 | NA | NA | TRBV11-2 | CASSQQTGAYSPLHF | TGTGCCAGCAGCCAGCAGACAGGCGCCTATTCACCCCTCCACTTT
TRBJ2-6 | NA | NA | TRBV6-4 | CASSDSQSGANVLTF | TGTGCCAGCAGTGACTCACAATCTGGGGCCAACGTCCTGACTTTC
TRBJ1-4 | NA | NA | TRBV19 | CASSIATREKLFF | TGTGCCAGTAGTATAGCCACAAGGGAAAAACTGTTTTTT
TRBJ1-4 | NA | NA | TRBV4-2 | CASSQETGRRKANEKLFF | TGTGCCAGCAGCCAAGAAACGGGCCGGAGGAAAGCTAATGAAAAACTGTTTTTT
TRBJ2-2 | NA | NA | TRBV6-5 | CASVGTGNTGELFF | TGTGCCAGCGTCGGGACCGGGAACACCGGGGAGCTGTTTTTT
TRBJ1-1 | few | TRBD1 | TRBV5-8 | CASSFQGARDTEAFF | TGTGCCAGCAGCTTTCAGGGGGCGCGAGACACTGAAGCTTTCTTT
TRBJ1-4 | NA | NA | TRBV10-3 | CGTAMRGATNEKLFF | TGTGGAACCGCAATGCGAGGCGCAACTAATGAAAAACTGTTTTTT
TRBJ2-3 | NA | TRBD2 | TRBV11-2 | CASSTTTSGDTQYF | TGTGCCAGCAGCACGACGACTAGCGGAGACACGCAGTATTTT
TRBJ2-1 | NA | NA | TRBV5-1 | CASREDIHNEQFF | TGCGCCAGCAGGGAGGATATCCACAATGAGCAGTTCTTC
TRBJ1-1 | many | NA | TRBV7-9 | CASSQSTGNEAFF | TGTGCCAGCAGCCAATCCACAGGGAACGAAGCTTTCTTT
TRBJ2-2 | NA | TRBD1 | TRBV19 | CASSNGQATTGELFF | TGTGCCAGTAGTAACGGACAGGCGACCACCGGGGAGCTGTTTTTT
TRBJ1-5 | NA | NA | TRBV7-2 | CASSLALSNQPQHF | TGTGCCAGCAGCTTAGCGCTAAGCAATCAGCCCCAGCATTTT
TRBJ1-1 | NA | NA | TRBV5-1 | CASSLKGQNTEAFF | TGCGCCAGCAGCTTGAAGGGACAGAACACTGAAGCTTTCTTT
TRBJ2-3 | once | NA | TRBV12-3/TRBV12-4 | CASSPQFNTQYF | TGTGCCAGCAGTCCACAGTTCAATACGCAGTATTTT
TRBJ1-1 | NA | NA | TRBV2 | CASSLSLSGAEAFF | TGTGCCAGCAGTCTATCCCTCTCGGGCGCTGAAGCTTTCTTT
TRBJ1-4 | NA | NA | TRBV7-8 | CASSTSTGPNEKLFF | TGTGCCAGCAGCACCTCGACAGGCCCTAATGAAAAACTGTTTTTT
TRBJ1-1 | NA | NA | TRBV27 | CASSPGRGKPRFNTEAFF | TGTGCCAGCAGCCCCGGGAGAGGGAAACCGAGGTTTAACACTGAAGCTTTCTTT
TRBJ2-7 | NA | NA | TRBV5-6 | CASSWGDEQYF | TGTGCCAGCAGCTGGGGCGACGAGCAGTACTTC
TRBJ1-1 | NA | NA | TRBV5-1 | CASSSLTSGMNTEAFF | TGCGCCAGCAGCTCCCTCACATCGGGGATGAACACTGAAGCTTTCTTT
TRBJ2-7 | NA | NA | TRBV25-1 | CASRAQGGSYEQYF | TGTGCCAGCCGGGCCCAGGGAGGATCCTACGAGCAGTACTTC
TRBJ1-5 | NA | NA | TRBV7-9 | CASSQGSQPQHF | TGTGCCAGCAGCCAGGGATCTCAGCCCCAGCATTTT
TRBJ2-3 | NA | NA | TRBV4-2 | CASSQGASTDTQYF | TGTGCCAGCAGCCAGGGGGCTAGCACAGATACGCAGTATTTT
TRBJ1-1 | NA | NA | TRBV4-2 | CASTTRTGNTEAFF | TGTGCCAGCACCACCAGGACTGGGAACACTGAAGCTTTCTTT
TRBJ2-7 | NA | TRBD1 | TRBV3-1/TRBV3-2 | CASSPPDRGSYEQYF | TGTGCCAGCAGCCCCCCGGACAGGGGGAGCTACGAGCAGTACTTC
TRBJ2-5 | NA | NA | TRBV5-1 | CASSLGQGMVETQYF | TGCGCCAGCAGCCTTGGGCAGGGCATGGTAGAGACCCAGTACTTC
TRBJ2-6 | NA | NA | TRBV25-1 | CASSAPGQLANVLTF | TGTGCCAGCAGTGCACCGGGACAACTTGCCAACGTCCTGACTTTC
TRBJ2-3 | NA | NA | TRBV9 | CASSLLRGPGDTQYF | TGTGCCAGCAGCCTCCTTCGGGGGCCGGGAGATACGCAGTATTTT
TRBJ2-7 | NA | NA | TRBV5-1 | CASSKSVGVYEQYF | TGCGCCAGCTCTAAGAGCGTCGGGGTCTACGAGCAGTACTTC
TRBJ1-2 | once | NA | TRBV16 | CASSPRISSQKAGVNYGYTF | TGTGCCAGCAGCCCAAGGATCTCTTCGCAGAAGGCAGGGGTTAACTATGGCTACACCTTC
TRBJ1-1 | NA | NA | TRBV30 | CAWSLTPGKTFF | TGTGCCTGGAGCTTAACCCCAGGAAAAACTTTCTTT
TRBJ1-4 | NA | NA | TRBV18 | CASSNQAGAGEKLFF | TGTGCCAGCTCCAACCAAGCGGGGGCAGGTGAAAAACTGTTTTTT
TRBJ1-6 | NA | TRBD1 | TRBV5-8 | CASSFPGQGSPLHF | TGTGCCAGCAGCTTCCCGGGACAGGGATCACCCCTCCACTTT
TRBJ2-1 | NA | TRBD2 | TRBV4-3 | CASSQDGTSAYNEQFF | TGCGCCAGCAGCCAAGATGGGACTAGCGCCTACAATGAGCAGTTCTTC
TRBJ1-1 | NA | NA | TRBV19 | CASRKGIMNTEAFF | TGTGCCAGTAGAAAGGGGATCATGAACACTGAAGCTTTCTTT
TRBJ1-1 | NA | NA | TRBV7-6 | CASSLGHGRKNEAFF | TGTGCCAGCAGCTTAGGTCACGGCAGAAAGAATGAAGCTTTCTTT
TRBJ1-2 | NA | NA | TRBV5-4 | CASSFSGLGGYTF | TGTGCCAGCAGCTTTTCCGGGCTCGGTGGCTACACCTTC
TRBJ2-7 | NA | TRBD1 | TRBV13 | CASSSRPGQSYEQYF | TGTGCCAGCAGCTCCCGCCCGGGACAGTCCTACGAGCAGTACTTC
TRBJ1-2 | NA | TRBD1 | TRBV12-3/TRBV12-4 | CASSTGQVYGYTF | TGTGCCAGCAGCACGGGACAGGTCTATGGCTACACCTTC
TRBJ1-1 | NA | NA | TRBV4-2 | CASSQDRVEAFF | TGTGCCAGCAGCCAAGACAGGGTTGAAGCTTTCTTT
TRBJ1-1 | NA | NA | TRBV14 | CASSQFRDRGAFF | TGTGCCAGCAGCCAATTCAGGGACCGCGGAGCTTTCTTT
TRBJ1-2 | once | NA | TRBV10-3 | CAISATSRTDLYGYTF | TGTGCCATCAGCGCCACATCGCGGACAGACCTCTATGGCTACACCTTC
TRBJ1-5 | NA | NA | TRBV7-8 | CASSLATGVHSPQHF | TGTGCCAGCAGCTTAGCGACGGGGGTACACTCGCCCCAGCATTTT
TRBJ1-5 | NA | NA | TRBV5-6 | CASSFRQQGPQHF | TGTGCCAGCAGCTTCAGACAGCAGGGACCCCAGCATTTT
TRBJ2-3 | NA | NA | TRBV3-1/TRBV3-2 | CASSQRPLGGLSTQYF | TGTGCCAGCAGCCAAAGGCCGTTGGGCGGCCTCAGTACGCAGTATTTT
TRBJ1-1 | NA | TRBD1 | TRBV18 | CASSPLSGQGGTEAFF | TGTGCCAGCTCACCACTTTCGGGACAGGGAGGCACTGAAGCTTTCTTT
TRBJ2-5 | NA | NA | TRBV29-1 | CSVWQGQETQYF | TGCAGCGTTTGGCAGGGCCAAGAGACCCAGTACTTC
TRBJ1-2 | NA | NA | TRBV6-5 | CASRRDFGYGYTF | TGTGCCAGCAGAAGGGATTTTGGCTATGGCTACACCTTC
TRBJ2-7 | few | NA | TRBV7-6 | CASSLGHSYEQYF | TGTGCCAGCAGCTTAGGTCACTCCTACGAGCAGTACTTC
TRBJ2-1 | few | TRBD2 | TRBV3-1/TRBV3-2 | CASSQQGIRLAGYNEQFF | TGTGCCAGCAGCCAGCAAGGAATCCGACTAGCGGGGTACAATGAGCAGTTCTTC
TRBJ1-1 | few | TRBD1 | TRBV29-1 | CSVGHRGGEAFF | TGCAGCGTTGGCCACAGGGGCGGTGAAGCTTTCTTT
TRBJ1-1 | NA | TRBD1 | TRBV9 | CASSDRDRVLYTEAFF | TGTGCCAGCAGCGACCGGGACAGGGTATTATACACTGAAGCTTTCTTT